This T cell receptor beta chain stems from a study of tumor-infiltrating lymphocytes in primary liver carcinoma. Study-wide background: T1-T3 N0M0 was the stage of the tumors, which were about 4.2 to 11 cm across. Study findings and constraints: Only about 7-24% of top clones were detected in each of the five tumor regions. In tumor-adjacent and tumor-blood pairs, overlap was lower than in tumor region pairs.

Unsorted bulk tissue (roughly 20-34 mg) underwent RNA and DNA co-extraction. This clonotype was seen many times. Its cognate antigen is unknown. The CDR3 loop spans 14 amino acids. V lost 8 bases and J lost 0; bases outside the gene matches: 7. Per germline, CDR1 MNHEY and CDR2 SVGAGI. TCR beta cDNA was reverse-transcribed from 400 to 500 ng of total RNA. The reaction used a constant-region primer and ProtoScript II reverse transcriptase. TCR beta libraries came from three nested multiplex PCR rounds using slightly modified ARM-PCR. The opening two PCR rounds, around 9 cycles each, paired TRBV1-TRBV30 forward primers with a C-beta reverse primer. TCRdb ran MiXCR on the multiplex PCR reads and lists one entry per CDR3 protein. The table includes about 50,000 distinct CDR3 sequences, around 77% detected once.

This chain connects TRBV6-5 to TRBJ2-7, with 7 bases fitting TRBD2. Input material: liver tumor tissue from sampling region 5. The sample's subset: tumor region T5, tumor centre. This TCR was sampled from a middle-aged man with primary liver carcinoma and hepatitis B virus infection. DNA for the CDR3: TGTGCCAGCTCCGCAGCGGGACTCTCCTACGAGCAGTACTTC. Encoded protein: CASSAAGLSYEQYF.